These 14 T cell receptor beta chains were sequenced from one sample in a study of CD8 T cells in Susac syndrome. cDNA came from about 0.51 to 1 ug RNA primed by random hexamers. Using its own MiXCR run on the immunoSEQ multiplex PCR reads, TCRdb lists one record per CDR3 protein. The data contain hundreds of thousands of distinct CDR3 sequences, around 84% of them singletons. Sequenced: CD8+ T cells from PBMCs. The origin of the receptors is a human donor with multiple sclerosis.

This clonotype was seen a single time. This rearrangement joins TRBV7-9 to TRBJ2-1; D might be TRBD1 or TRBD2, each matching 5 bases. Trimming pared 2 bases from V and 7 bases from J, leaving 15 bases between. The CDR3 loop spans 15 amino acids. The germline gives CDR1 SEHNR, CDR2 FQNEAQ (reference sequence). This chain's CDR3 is CASSLNGGMGNEQFF. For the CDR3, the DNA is TGTGCCAGCAGCTTAAATGGGGGAATGGGGAATGAGCAGTTCTTC.

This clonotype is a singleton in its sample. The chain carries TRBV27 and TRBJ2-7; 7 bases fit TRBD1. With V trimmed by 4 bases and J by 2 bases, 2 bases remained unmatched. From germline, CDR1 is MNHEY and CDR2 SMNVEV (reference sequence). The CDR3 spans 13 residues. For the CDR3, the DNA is TGTGCCAGCAGTTACAGGGGCGCCTACGAGCAGTACTTC. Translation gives CASSYRGAYEQYF.

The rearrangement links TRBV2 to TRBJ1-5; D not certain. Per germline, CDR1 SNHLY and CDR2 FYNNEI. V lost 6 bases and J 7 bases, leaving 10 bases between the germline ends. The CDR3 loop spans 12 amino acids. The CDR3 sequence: CASRKEGQPQHF. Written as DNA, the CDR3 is TGTGCCAGCAGAAAGGAAGGACAGCCCCAGCATTTT.

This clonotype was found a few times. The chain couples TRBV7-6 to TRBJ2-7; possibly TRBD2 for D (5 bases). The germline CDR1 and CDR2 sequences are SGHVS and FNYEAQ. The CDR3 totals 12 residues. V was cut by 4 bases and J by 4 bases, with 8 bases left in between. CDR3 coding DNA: TGTGCCAGCAGCTCGGGGAATTACGAGCAGTACTTC. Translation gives CASSSGNYEQYF.

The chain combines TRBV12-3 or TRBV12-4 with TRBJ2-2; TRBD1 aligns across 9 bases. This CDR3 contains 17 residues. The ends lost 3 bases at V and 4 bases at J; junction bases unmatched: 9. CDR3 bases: TGTGCCAGCAGTTTGACCCACGGACAGGGGAGCACCGGGGAGCTGTTTTTT. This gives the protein CASSLTHGQGSTGELFF.

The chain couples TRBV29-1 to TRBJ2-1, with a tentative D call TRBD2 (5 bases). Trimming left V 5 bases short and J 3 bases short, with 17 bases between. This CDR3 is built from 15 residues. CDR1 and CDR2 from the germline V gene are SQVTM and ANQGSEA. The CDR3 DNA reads TGCAGCGTTCCCCCGACTACCCGCCTCTACAATGAGCAGTTCTTC. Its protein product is CSVPPTTRLYNEQFF.

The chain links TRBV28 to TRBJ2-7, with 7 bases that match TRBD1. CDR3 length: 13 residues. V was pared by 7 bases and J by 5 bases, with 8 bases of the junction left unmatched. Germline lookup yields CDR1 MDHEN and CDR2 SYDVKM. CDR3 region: CASTLTGFHEQYF. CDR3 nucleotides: TGTGCCAGCACCTTGACAGGGTTCCACGAGCAGTACTTC.

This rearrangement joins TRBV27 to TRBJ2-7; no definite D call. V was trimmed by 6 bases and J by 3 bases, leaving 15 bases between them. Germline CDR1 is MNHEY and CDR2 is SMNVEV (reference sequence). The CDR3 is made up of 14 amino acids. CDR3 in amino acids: CASSPVDLFYEQYF. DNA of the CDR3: TGTGCCAGCAGCCCTGTGGACCTTTTCTACGAGCAGTACTTC.

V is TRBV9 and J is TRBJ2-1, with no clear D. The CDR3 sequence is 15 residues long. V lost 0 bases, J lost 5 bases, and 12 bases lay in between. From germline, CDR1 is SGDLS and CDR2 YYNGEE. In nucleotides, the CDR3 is TGTGCCAGCAGCGTAGAGGGTAGCACGCACAATGAGCAGTTCTTC. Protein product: CASSVEGSTHNEQFF.

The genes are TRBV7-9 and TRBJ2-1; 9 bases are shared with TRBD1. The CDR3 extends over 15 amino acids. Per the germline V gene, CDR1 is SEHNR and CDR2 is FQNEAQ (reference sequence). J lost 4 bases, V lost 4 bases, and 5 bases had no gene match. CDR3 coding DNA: TGTGCCAGCAGCTGGGGGACAGGGCGTTACAATGAGCAGTTCTTC. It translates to CASSWGTGRYNEQFF.

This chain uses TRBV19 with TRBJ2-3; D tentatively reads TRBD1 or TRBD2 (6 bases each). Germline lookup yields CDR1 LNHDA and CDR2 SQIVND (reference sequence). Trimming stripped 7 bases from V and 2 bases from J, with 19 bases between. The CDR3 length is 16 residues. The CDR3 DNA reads TGTGCCAGTAAGGGTTTTCGGGGGCACGACACAGATACGCAGTATTTT. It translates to CASKGFRGHDTDTQYF.

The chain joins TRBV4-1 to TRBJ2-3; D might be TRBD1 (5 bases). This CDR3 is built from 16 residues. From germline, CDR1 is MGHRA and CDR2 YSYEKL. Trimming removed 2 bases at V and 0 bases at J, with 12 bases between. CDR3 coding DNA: TGCGCCAGCAGCCAAAGGCCAGGGCCTAGCACAGATACGCAGTATTTT. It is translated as CASSQRPGPSTDTQYF.

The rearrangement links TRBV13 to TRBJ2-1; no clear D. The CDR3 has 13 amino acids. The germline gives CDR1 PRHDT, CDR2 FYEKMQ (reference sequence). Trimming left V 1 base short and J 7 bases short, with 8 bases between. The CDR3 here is CASSLEGSNEQFF. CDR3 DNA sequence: TGTGCCAGCAGCTTAGAGGGCTCGAATGAGCAGTTCTTC.

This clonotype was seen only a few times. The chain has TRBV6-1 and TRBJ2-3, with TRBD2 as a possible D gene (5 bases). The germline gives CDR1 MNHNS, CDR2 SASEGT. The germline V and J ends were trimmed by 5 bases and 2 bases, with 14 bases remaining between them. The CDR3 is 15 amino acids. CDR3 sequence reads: CASSPTGIFTDTQYF. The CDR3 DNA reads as TGTGCCAGCAGTCCCACCGGGATTTTCACAGATACGCAGTATTTT.